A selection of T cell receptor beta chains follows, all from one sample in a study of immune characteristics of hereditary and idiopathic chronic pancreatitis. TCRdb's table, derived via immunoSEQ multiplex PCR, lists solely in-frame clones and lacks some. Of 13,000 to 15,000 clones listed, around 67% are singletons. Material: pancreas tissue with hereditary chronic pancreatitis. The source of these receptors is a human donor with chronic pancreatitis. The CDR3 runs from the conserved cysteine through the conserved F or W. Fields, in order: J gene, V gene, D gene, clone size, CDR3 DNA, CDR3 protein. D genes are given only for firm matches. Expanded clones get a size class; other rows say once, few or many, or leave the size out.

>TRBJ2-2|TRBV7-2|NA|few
TGTGCCAGCAGCTTAGTGCCGCAGCTCACCGGGGAGCTGTTTTTT
CASSLVPQLTGELFF
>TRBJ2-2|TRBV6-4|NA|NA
TGTGCCAGCAGTGACTCGGAATGGGAGCGGCCTAACACCGGGGAGCTGTTTTTT
CASSDSEWERPNTGELFF
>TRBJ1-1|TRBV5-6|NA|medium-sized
TGTGCCAGCAGGTTTTGGAAAAGGACGATGGGCACTGAAGCTTTCTTT
CASRFWKRTMGTEAFF
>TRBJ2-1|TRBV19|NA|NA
TGTGCCAGTAGTATTAATGGGGCAAACTACAATGAGCAGTTCTTC
CASSINGANYNEQFF
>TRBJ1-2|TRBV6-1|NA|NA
TGTGCCAGCAGTGAGATTGACAGGACCTCCTATGGCTACACCTTC
CASSEIDRTSYGYTF
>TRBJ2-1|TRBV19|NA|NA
TGTGCCAGTAGTATTCAAGAGGACTACAATGAGCAGTTCTTC
CASSIQEDYNEQFF
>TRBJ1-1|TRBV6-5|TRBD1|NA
TGTGCCAGCAGTTTAAACCAGGGGGCTACTGAAGCTTTCTTT
CASSLNQGATEAFF
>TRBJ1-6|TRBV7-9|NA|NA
TGTGCCAGCAGCTTAGAGGGGGGAAGCTCACCCCTCCACTTT
CASSLEGGSSPLHF
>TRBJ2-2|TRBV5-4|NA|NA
TGTGCCAGCAGCCCCAGGCCGACTGACACCGGGGAGCTGTTTTTT
CASSPRPTDTGELFF
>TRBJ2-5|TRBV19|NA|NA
TGTGCCAGTAGAAGACACCACCAAGAGACCCAGTACTTC
CASRRHHQETQYF
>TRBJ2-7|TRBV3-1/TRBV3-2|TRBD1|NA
TGTGCCAGCAGCACCCGGGACAGGGGGCGGTCCGAGCAGTACTTC
CASSTRDRGRSEQYF
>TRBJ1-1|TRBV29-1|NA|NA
TGCAGCGTTGTGCGGGGGTTCACTGAAGCTTTCTTT
CSVVRGFTEAFF
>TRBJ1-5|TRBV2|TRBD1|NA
TGTGCCAGCAGTGCCGTAACAGGGGAACAGCCCCAGCATTTT
CASSAVTGEQPQHF
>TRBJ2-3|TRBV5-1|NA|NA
TGCGCCAGCAGCCCGGACGGCACAGATACGCAGTATTTT
CASSPDGTDTQYF
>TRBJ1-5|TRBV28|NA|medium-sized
TGTGCCAGCAGTGCTCTCGGGGGACATCAGCCCCAGCATTTT
CASSALGGHQPQHF
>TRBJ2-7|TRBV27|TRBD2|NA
TGTGCCAGCAGTTCCGCGCCGGGACTAGTGAACTACGAGCAGTACTTC
CASSSAPGLVNYEQYF
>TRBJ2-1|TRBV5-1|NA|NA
TGCGCCAGCAGCTTGGTGAGAGGGGAGGACAATGAGCAGTTCTTC
CASSLVRGEDNEQFF
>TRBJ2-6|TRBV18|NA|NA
TGTGCCAGCTCCCTTCAGAGCTCTGGGGCCAACGTCCTGACTTTC
CASSLQSSGANVLTF
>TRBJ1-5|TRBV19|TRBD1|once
TGTGCCAGTAGTAGGGACAGGGTTGGGGGGCATCAGCCCCAGCATTTT
CASSRDRVGGHQPQHF
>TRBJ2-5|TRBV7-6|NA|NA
TGTGCCAGCAGCCGTTCCGGTCCCAAAGAGACCCAGTACTTC
CASSRSGPKETQYF
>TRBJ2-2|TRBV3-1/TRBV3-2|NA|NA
TGTGCCAGCAGCCAACGCACTAACACCGGGGAGCTGTTTTTT
CASSQRTNTGELFF
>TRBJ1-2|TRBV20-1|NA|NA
TGCAGTGCTACAGGGAGGGGTGGCTACACCTTC
CSATGRGGYTF
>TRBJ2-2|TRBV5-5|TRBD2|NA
TGTGCCAGCAGCTACCGGGACTACACCCCCGGGGAGCTGTTTTTT
CASSYRDYTPGELFF
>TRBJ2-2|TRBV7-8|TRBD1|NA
TGTGCCAGCACCCTGGACAGGGGCACCGGGGAGCTGTTTTTT
CASTLDRGTGELFF
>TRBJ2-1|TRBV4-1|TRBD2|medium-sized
TGCGCCAGCAGCCAAGGGGCGACTAGCCGGGACAATGAGCAGTTCTTC
CASSQGATSRDNEQFF
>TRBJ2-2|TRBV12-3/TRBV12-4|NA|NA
TGTGCCAGCCGGGACTTGAACACCGGGGAGCTGTTTTTT
CASRDLNTGELFF
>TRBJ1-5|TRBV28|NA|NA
TGTGCCAGCAGCGAGGACCGCGATCAGCCCCAGCATTTT
CASSEDRDQPQHF
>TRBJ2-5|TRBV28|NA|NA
TGTGCCAGCAGTTTACCGAACGGGGAGACCCAGTACTTC
CASSLPNGETQYF
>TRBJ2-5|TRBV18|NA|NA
TGTGCCAGCTCAATCCAAGAGACCCAGTACTTC
CASSIQETQYF
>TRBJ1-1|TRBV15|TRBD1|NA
TGTGCCACCAGCAGCGAAAACACAGGGGCCATCAGAACTTTCTTT
CATSSENTGAIRTFF
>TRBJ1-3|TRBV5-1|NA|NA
TGCGCCAGCAGGCCTGGGAACTCTGGAAACACCATATATTTT
CASRPGNSGNTIYF
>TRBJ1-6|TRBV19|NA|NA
TGTGCCAGTAGTACCTCCGGGAATTCACCCCTCCACTTT
CASSTSGNSPLHF
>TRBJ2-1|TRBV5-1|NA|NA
TGCGCCAGCAGCTTATCCGGCGGCCGCCTAAAGGATGAGCAGTTCTTC
CASSLSGGRLKDEQFF
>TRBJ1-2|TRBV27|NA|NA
TGTGCCAGCAGTTCCGGACAGTCCCTCCACTATGGCTACACCTTC
CASSSGQSLHYGYTF
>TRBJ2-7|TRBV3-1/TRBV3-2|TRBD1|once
TGTGCCAGCAGCCAATCGACAGGGAACGAGCAGTACTTC
CASSQSTGNEQYF
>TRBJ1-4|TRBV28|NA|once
TGTGCCAGCAGTTTATTGGGGGCATATAATGAAAAACTGTTTTTT
CASSLLGAYNEKLFF
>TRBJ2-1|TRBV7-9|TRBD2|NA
TGTGCCAGCAGCTTAGCGGAGGGCGGGAGTAGCCAGTTCTTC
CASSLAEGGSSQFF
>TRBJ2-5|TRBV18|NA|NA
TGTGCCAGCTCACCTCCTAGTTGGTCTAACCAAGAGACCCAGTACTTC
CASSPPSWSNQETQYF
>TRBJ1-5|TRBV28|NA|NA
TGTGCCAGCAGTATATCCCTCGGTGCCAGTTATAGCAATCAGCCCCAGCATTTT
CASSISLGASYSNQPQHF
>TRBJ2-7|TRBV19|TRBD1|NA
TGTGCCAGTAGTCCCACAGGGGCCACAAGCTACGAGCAGTACTTC
CASSPTGATSYEQYF
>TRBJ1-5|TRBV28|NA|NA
TGTGCCAGCAGTTTTTATCCAAACCGGGACAGCAATCAGCCCCAGCATTTT
CASSFYPNRDSNQPQHF
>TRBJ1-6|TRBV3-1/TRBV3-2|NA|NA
TGTGCCAGCAGCCAATCAATGGGGGGGAATTCACCCCTCCACTTT
CASSQSMGGNSPLHF
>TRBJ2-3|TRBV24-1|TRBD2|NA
TGTGCCACCAGTGACTCAAGGACTAGCGGGAAAAAACTGGGTACGCAGTATTTT
CATSDSRTSGKKLGTQYF
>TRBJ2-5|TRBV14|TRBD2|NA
TGTGCCAGCAGCCAAGATTCCGGGACTAGCGGGAGGTGGACCCAGTACTTC
CASSQDSGTSGRWTQYF
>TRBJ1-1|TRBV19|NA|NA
TGTGCCAGTAGTCCCCAGGGGACGAACACTGAAGCTTTCTTT
CASSPQGTNTEAFF
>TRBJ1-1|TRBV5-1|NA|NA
TGCGCCAGCAGCTTGGGAGGGGATCTCAACACTGAAGCTTTCTTT
CASSLGGDLNTEAFF
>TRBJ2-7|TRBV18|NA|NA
TGTGCCAGCTCCTCCGGGACCTACGAGCAGTACTTC
CASSSGTYEQYF
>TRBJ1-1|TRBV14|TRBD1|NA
TGTGCCAGCAGCCGACTGGGACAGGGGAACACTGAAGCTTTCTTT
CASSRLGQGNTEAFF
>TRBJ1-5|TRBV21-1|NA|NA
TGTGCCAGCAGCACGGCAGACAATCAGCCCCAGCATTTT
CASSTADNQPQHF
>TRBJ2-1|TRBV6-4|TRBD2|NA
TGTGCCAGCAGTCTAGCGGGAGGGCAAAACGAGCAGTTCTTC
CASSLAGGQNEQFF
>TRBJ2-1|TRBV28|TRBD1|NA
TGTGCCAGCAGTTTAGGACAGGGACTTAACTTTAATGAGCAGTTCTTC
CASSLGQGLNFNEQFF
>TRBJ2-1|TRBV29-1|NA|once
TGCAGCGTTGGGCGGGAACGGGGCTACAATGAGCAGTTCTTC
CSVGRERGYNEQFF